The source of this T cell receptor beta chain is a study of T-cell memory formation after mild COVID-19. General observations from the study: A subset of responding clones appeared in pre-infection memory, suggesting cross-reactive memory joined. Contracting clones from day 15 to 85 showed balanced CD4/CD8; later expanders favored CD4+.

Comment on this clonotype: What it recognizes is unknown.

The CDR3 covers 13 residues. V lost 4 bases, J lost 14 bases, and 20 bases lay in between. The V gene's germline CDR1 is MNHEY and CDR2 SVGEGT. TCRdb independently ran MiXCR on the 5' RACE reads; one entry per CDR3 protein. Seen here are under 300,000 distinct CDR3 sequences, over 7% observed once, and the top ten hold roughly 23%. This TCR derives from a man between 18 and 29 years old who had mild COVID-19 (a few samples of this study predate the infection). Cell type and time point are not known. Sequencing was performed on PBMCs or a T cell subset sorted from them (not recorded which). The chain uses TRBV6-2 or TRBV6-3 and TRBJ1-1, with D unresolved. The CDR3 spells CASSFSPLPLSFF. The CDR3 nucleotides are TGTGCCAGCAGTTTCTCTCCGTTGCCCCTTTCGTTCTTT.